Reported below is one TCR beta chain. One entry per CDR3 protein results from TCRdb running MiXCR on the RT-PCR reads. The sample holds more than 550,000 distinct CDR3 sequences, about 14% seen once. The ends were cut back, 4 bases at V and 1 base at J, with 14 bases in the middle. The CDR3 has 16 amino acids. Germline values: CDR1 SGHRS, CDR2 YFSETQ. Sequencing was done on a sample of memory CD4+ T cells from blood. V and J are TRBV5-1 and TRBJ2-2, with D perhaps being TRBD1 or TRBD2 (6 bases each). The TCR originated in a female donor in good health, serving as a healthy control. The CDR3 sequence is CASSLGGTLNTGELFF. The CDR3 DNA sequence: TGCGCCAGCAGCCTTGGCGGGACACTGAACACCGGGGAGCTGTTTTTT.